Sequencing of this T cell receptor (beta chain) was carried out in a study of T cell responses to AZD1222 COVID-19 vaccine. Clones were read by immunoSEQ multiplex PCR, and TCRdb kept only the in-frame ones, dropping some. The repertoire has approximately 84,000 clones, around 82% of them found once; the top ten carry 1.3%. Study-wide results and limits: Baseline antibody screening turned up just a handful of seropositive AZD1222 recipients. Donors skewed white British and female; clonal diversity was possibly underestimated. Spike-specific TCR breadth and depth both grew after two AZD1222 doses.

Analysis merged second doses at about 4 or about 12 weeks. Points on this clone: The antigen is not known.

The specimen was peripheral blood, collected 28 days after the second AZD1222 dose. The TCR comes from an adult who received the AZD1222 COVID-19 vaccine.

The CDR3 spells CASSQDPTSRVYGYTF. DNA of the CDR3: TGCGCCAGCAGCCAAGATCCGACTTCTAGGGTCTATGGCTACACCTTC. This sequence joins TRBV4-3 and TRBJ1-2, with D hard to call. Per germline, CDR1 LGHNA and CDR2 YSLEER. The V gene lost 0 bases and the J gene lost 4 bases, with 15 bases spanning the gap. The CDR3 sequence is 16 residues long.